The next 20 T cell receptor beta chains were all read from a single sample in a study of blood T cell repertoires in COVID-19. Profiled with immunoSEQ multiplex PCR; TCRdb holds only in-frame clones, not every one. The sample holds just over 300,000 clones, 90% seen once. Sequenced: PBMCs or T cells enriched from blood (not recorded which). All receptors derive from a woman younger than 30 with acute COVID-19.

A single count supports this clone. The rearrangement joins TRBV27 to TRBJ1-1; D gene ambiguous. CDR3 length: 14 amino acids. Germline V gene data show CDR1 as MNHEY and CDR2 as SMNVEV (reference sequence). The V end lost 3 bases, the J end lost 2 bases, and 10 bases lay between the germline ends. CDR3 sequence (DNA): TGTGCCAGCAGTTTCTGGGCAGGCAACACTGAAGCTTTCTTT. Protein: CASSFWAGNTEAFF.

V gene TRBV6-5 combines with J gene TRBJ2-3, with TRBD2 identical over 7 bases. V lost 2 bases and J lost 1; bases outside the gene matches: 6. The CDR3 contains 16 residues. In germline, CDR1 is MNHEY, CDR2 SVGAGI. The CDR3 sequence: CASSYKAGARTDTQYF. The DNA for the CDR3 is TGTGCCAGCAGTTACAAGGCGGGAGCTCGCACAGATACGCAGTATTTT.

This clone was seen just once. The chain recombines TRBV5-4 with TRBJ2-1; 12 nucleotides line up with TRBD2. This CDR3 is built from 16 residues. Trimming cost V 4 bases and J 4 bases; bases outside gene matches: 6. Germline CDR1 SGHNT, CDR2 YYREEE (reference sequence). CDR3 DNA: TGTGCCAGCAGCGCCTGGACTAGCGGGAATTACAATGAGCAGTTCTTC. It encodes CASSAWTSGNYNEQFF.

V is TRBV7-3 and J is TRBJ2-1, with 10 bases identical to TRBD2. Germline V gene data show CDR1 as SGHTA and CDR2 as FQGTGA. V lost 5 bases to trimming and J lost 7 bases; unmatched junction nucleotides: 11. There are 16 residues in the CDR3. CDR3 loop: CASSVRPGLALNEQFF. The CDR3 DNA follows: TGTGCCAGCAGCGTCAGACCGGGACTAGCGCTTAATGAGCAGTTCTTC.

The chain recombines TRBV7-2 with TRBJ2-1, with 7 bases that match TRBD2. The CDR3 is 14 residues long. CDR1 and CDR2 (germline): SGHTA, FQGNSA. The J segment lost 4 bases and the V segment lost 5 bases, leaving 5 bases of the junction unmatched. For the CDR3, the DNA is TGTGCCAGCAGCCCCGAGCGGGGATACAATGAGCAGTTCTTC. Translation: CASSPERGYNEQFF.

This sequence joins TRBV10-3 and TRBJ2-6, with 7 bases lining up with TRBD1. With V trimmed by 8 bases and J by 0 bases, 16 bases remained unmatched. This CDR3 spans 19 amino acids. Per germline, CDR1 ENHRY and CDR2 SYGVKD. The CDR3 nucleotides read TGTGCCATCCTTCCGGGCCCGGACAGGCCCGGCTCTGGGGCCAACGTCCTGACTTTC. This gives the protein CAILPGPDRPGSGANVLTF.

This chain joins TRBV3-1 (or the pseudogene TRBV3-2) and TRBJ2-5, with D hard to call. Germline V lookup: CDR1 LGHDT, CDR2 YNNKEL (reference sequence). This CDR3 is 17 amino acids long. V was pared by 0 bases and J by 2 bases, with 16 bases between. The chain's CDR3 is CASSQDSTETLQETQYF. Here the CDR3 DNA reads TGTGCCAGCAGCCAAGATAGTACAGAAACTTTACAAGAGACCCAGTACTTC.

This chain uses TRBV15 with TRBJ1-2; 9 bases agree with TRBD1. The CDR3 is 15 amino acids. Germline lookup yields CDR1 LNHNV and CDR2 YYDKDF (reference sequence). V shed 8 bases, J shed 6 bases, and the junction held 13 bases outside the gene matches. The CDR3 DNA sequence: TGTGCCACCGACCAAGGGACAGGGTTTACGGATGGCTACACCTTC. It encodes CATDQGTGFTDGYTF.

The chain is built from TRBV29-1 and TRBJ2-3; 7 bases map to TRBD2. V shed 7 bases, J shed 0 bases, and the junction held 13 bases outside the gene matches. Germline loops: CDR1 SQVTM, CDR2 ANQGSEA. The CDR3 has 16 residues. CDR3 coding DNA: TGCAGCGCCAACGGGGCTAGCGGTACTAGCACAGATACGCAGTATTTT. Encoded protein: CSANGASGTSTDTQYF.

The chain carries TRBV5-1 and TRBJ1-1, with D possibly matching TRBD1 (6 bases). V lost 4 bases and J 3 bases, leaving 16 bases between the germline ends. CDR3 size: 15 residues. The germline V gene has CDR1 SGHRS and CDR2 YFSETQ. The CDR3 region is CASSVTGIRDTEAFF. In nucleotides, the CDR3 is TGCGCCAGCAGCGTAACAGGGATACGGGACACTGAAGCTTTCTTT.

The chain uses TRBV2 and TRBJ1-1; 8 bases are shared with TRBD1. The CDR3 is made up of 14 amino acids. The germline gives CDR1 SNHLY, CDR2 FYNNEI. The V and J ends lost 5 bases and 4 bases, in that order; junction bases with no gene match: 6. The CDR3: CASSWTGSSTEAFF. CDR3 bases: TGTGCCAGCAGTTGGACAGGGTCTTCCACTGAAGCTTTCTTT.

The chain has TRBV7-9 and TRBJ2-1; 11 bases align to TRBD2. This CDR3 region has 16 residues. Germline CDR1 and CDR2: SEHNR and FQNEAQ (reference sequence). With 4 bases clipped from V and 8 bases from J, the junction kept 10 bases outside the gene matches. The CDR3 is CASSSGTSGLGDEQFF. The CDR3 coding sequence is TGTGCCAGCAGCTCCGGGACTAGCGGCCTAGGGGATGAGCAGTTCTTC.

The chain combines TRBV30 with TRBJ1-1; weak D call: TRBD1 (6 bases). Germline V gene lookup returns CDR1 GTSNPN and CDR2 SVGIG (reference sequence). The CDR3 runs 13 residues. V was clipped by 3 bases and J by 3 bases, with 11 bases between them. The CDR3: CAWSGQSYTEAFF. Here the CDR3 DNA reads TGTGCCTGGAGCGGACAGTCGTACACTGAAGCTTTCTTT. Looking up the rest from reference TRBV30 and TRBJ1-1 gives the full variable domain: SQTIHQWPATLVQPVGSPLSLECTVEGTSNPNLYWYRQAAGRGLQLLFYSVGIGQISSEVPQNLSASRPQDRQFILSSKKLLLSDSGFYLCAWSGQSYTEAFFGQGTRLTVV.

The CDR3 DNA is TGTGCCAGCAGCAAGGGACACTGGAACACTGAAGCTTTCTTT. Its translation: CASSKGHWNTEAFF. The V gene is TRBV14, the J gene TRBJ1-1; weak D call: TRBD1 (6 bases). In germline, CDR1 is SGHDN, CDR2 FVKESK. V gave up 5 bases and J gave up 1 base, with 11 bases separating them. This CDR3 has 14 amino acids. Drawing the rest from reference TRBV14 and TRBJ1-1, the complete variable domain is EAGVTQFPSHSVIEKGQTVTLRCDPISGHDNLYWYRRVMGKEIKFLLHFVKESKQDESGMPNNRFLAERTGGTYSTLKVQPAELEDSGVYFCASSKGHWNTEAFFGQGTRLTVV.

V gene TRBV19 combines with J gene TRBJ2-5; tentatively, D is TRBD1 (6 bases). V gave up 5 bases and J gave up 6 bases, with 19 bases separating them. The V gene's germline CDR1 is LNHDA and CDR2 SQIVND (reference sequence). The CDR3 consists of 15 residues. The CDR3 region has the DNA TGTGCCAGTAGTCCCATTTCAGGGGCTAGGCAGACCCAGTACTTC. Protein: CASSPISGARQTQYF.

The chain has TRBV4-2 and TRBJ1-1, with TRBD1 matching over 8 bases. The germline V gene encodes CDR1 LGHNA and CDR2 YNFKEQ. This CDR3 has 16 amino acids. Unmatched junction bases numbered 11, after V lost 1 base and J lost 7 bases. CDR3 region: CASSQVAQGAGIEAFF. CDR3 nucleotide sequence: TGTGCCAGCAGCCAAGTGGCCCAGGGGGCGGGAATTGAAGCTTTCTTT.

The chain links TRBV2 to TRBJ1-3; no firm D call. V was cut by 3 bases and J by 0 bases, with 9 bases left in between. CDR3 length: 15 residues. CDR1 SNHLY and CDR2 FYNNEI come from the germline V gene. CDR3 amino acids: CASSEVRSSGNTIYF. In DNA form, the CDR3 reads TGTGCCAGCAGTGAGGTGCGAAGCTCTGGAAACACCATATATTTT.

V usage is TRBV19 and J usage is TRBJ2-1; TRBD2 matches 14 bases. The CDR3 spans 14 residues. The V gene end was trimmed by 5 bases and the J gene end by 10 bases; junction bases not matched to a gene: 4. Looked up from germline, CDR1 is LNHDA and CDR2 is SQIVND (reference sequence). CDR3 protein: CASSFGLAGGEQFF. The CDR3 DNA reads as TGTGCCAGTAGTTTCGGACTAGCGGGAGGAGAGCAGTTCTTC.

The chain recombines TRBV12-3 or TRBV12-4 with TRBJ1-2, with D uncertain. The CDR3 contains 13 residues. V was trimmed by 5 bases and J by 7 bases, leaving 14 bases between them. CDR3 sequence reads: CASSQDRSGGYTF. CDR3 nucleotides: TGTGCCAGCAGTCAAGACCGGTCGGGTGGCTACACCTTC.

The chain recombines TRBV7-9 with TRBJ2-5; D is possibly TRBD2 (6 bases). V was clipped by 3 bases and J by 5 bases, with 13 bases between them. The CDR3 length is 14 residues. Germline V gene lookup returns CDR1 SEHNR and CDR2 FQNEAQ (reference sequence). For the CDR3, the DNA is TGTGCCAGCAGCTTTTTCGGGGGTAGGGAGACCCAGTACTTC. This encodes CASSFFGGRETQYF.